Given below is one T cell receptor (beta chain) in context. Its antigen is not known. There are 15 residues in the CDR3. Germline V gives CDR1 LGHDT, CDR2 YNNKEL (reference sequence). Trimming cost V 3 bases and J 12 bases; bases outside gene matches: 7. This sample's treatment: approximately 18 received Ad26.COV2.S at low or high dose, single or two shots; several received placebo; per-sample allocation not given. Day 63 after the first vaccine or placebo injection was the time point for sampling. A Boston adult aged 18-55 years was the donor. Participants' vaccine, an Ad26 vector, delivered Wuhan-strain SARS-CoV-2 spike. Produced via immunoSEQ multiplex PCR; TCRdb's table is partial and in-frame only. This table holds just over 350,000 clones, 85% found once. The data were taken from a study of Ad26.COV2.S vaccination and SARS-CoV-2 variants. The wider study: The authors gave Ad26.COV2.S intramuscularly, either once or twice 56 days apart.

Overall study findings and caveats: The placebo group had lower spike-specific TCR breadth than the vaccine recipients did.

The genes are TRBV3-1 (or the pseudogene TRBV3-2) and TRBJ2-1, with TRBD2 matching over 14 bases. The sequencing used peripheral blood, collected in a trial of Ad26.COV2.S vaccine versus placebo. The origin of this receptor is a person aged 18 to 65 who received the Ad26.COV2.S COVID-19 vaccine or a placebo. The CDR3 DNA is TGTGCCAGCAGCCAGCCGGGACTAGCGGGAGTTGGGCAGTTCTTC. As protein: CASSQPGLAGVGQFF.